This TCR beta chain stems from a study of STAT3 mutations in large granular lymphocyte leukemia. Repertoires were generated with immunoSEQ multiplex PCR, while TCRdb's copy carries only in-frame clones and drops some. The sample yields 30,000 to 45,000 clones, about 88% seen once. The study, taken as a whole, reports: Every T-cell large granular lymphocyte leukemia patient had at least one immunodominant TCR beta clonotype. Variable sampling intervals and differing treatment regimens complicated linking therapy response to TCR clonal burden changes.

For this clone: Its antigen remains unknown.

In germline, CDR1 is SEHNR, CDR2 FQNEAQ (reference sequence). This CDR3 comprises 17 residues. The V end was cut by 4 bases, the J end by 8 bases, with 21 bases between. This chain connects TRBV7-9 to TRBJ1-6; no clear D. The sample was PBMCs. The clonotype originates from a human donor with T large granular lymphocyte leukemia. Some clones in this sample may be carry-over from other donors' samples. The CDR3 region has the DNA TGTGCCAGCAGCTCCTCCGAGCACGGCCTTTGGTATTCACCCCTCCACTTT. It codes for CASSSSEHGLWYSPLHF. The entire variable domain, with the rest obtained from reference TRBV7-9 and TRBJ1-6, is as follows: DTGVSQNPRHKITKRGQNVTFRCDPISEHNRLYWYRQTLGQGPEFLTYFQNEAQLEKSRLLSDRFSAERPKGSFSTLEIQRTEQGDSAMYLCASSSSEHGLWYSPLHFGNGTRLTVT.